A single sample is the source of the 2 T cell receptor beta chains below, sequenced in a study of shared clonotypes between healthy human individuals. Assay: immunoSEQ multiplex PCR; the TCRdb copy retains only in-frame clones and omits some. The table includes roughly 2.1 million clones, more than 85% detected once. CD8 cells regarded as naive lacked CD45RO, were positively chosen for CCR7, and omitted terminally differentiated effector memory CD45RA+ cells. The sequenced sample was naive CD8+ T cells from PBMCs. Receptor source: a man younger than 35 in good health. Some clones in this sample may be carry-over from other donors' samples.

The gene calls are TRBV27 and TRBJ1-1, with D perhaps matching TRBD1 (5 bases). This CDR3 region has 14 residues. V was trimmed by 5 bases and J by 4 bases, leaving 14 bases between them. Germline CDR1 and CDR2: MNHEY and SMNVEV (reference sequence). The DNA of the CDR3 is TGTGCCAGCAGTCCAACGGGGCAGGCCACTGAAGCTTTCTTT. It specifies CASSPTGQATEAFF.

The V gene is TRBV27, the J gene TRBJ2-1; tentative D call: TRBD1 (6 bases). CDR3 length equals 16 residues. CDR1 and CDR2 from the germline V gene are MNHEY and SMNVEV (reference sequence). The V gene lost 3 bases and the J gene lost 6 bases, with 18 bases spanning the gap. This CDR3 reads CASSLAAAGDSNEQFF. DNA of the CDR3: TGTGCCAGCAGTTTGGCGGCGGCAGGGGATAGCAATGAGCAGTTCTTC.